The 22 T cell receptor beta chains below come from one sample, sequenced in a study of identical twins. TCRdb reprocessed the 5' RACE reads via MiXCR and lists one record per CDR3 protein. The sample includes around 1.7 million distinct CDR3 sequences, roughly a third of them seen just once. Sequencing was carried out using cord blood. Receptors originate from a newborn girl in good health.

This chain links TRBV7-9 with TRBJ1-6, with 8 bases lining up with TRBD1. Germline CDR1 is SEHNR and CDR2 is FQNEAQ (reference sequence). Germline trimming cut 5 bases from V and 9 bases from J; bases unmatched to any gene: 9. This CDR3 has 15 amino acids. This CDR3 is CASSGWRQGSSPLHF. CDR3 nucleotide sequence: TGTGCCAGCAGCGGCTGGAGACAGGGGAGTTCACCCCTCCACTTT.

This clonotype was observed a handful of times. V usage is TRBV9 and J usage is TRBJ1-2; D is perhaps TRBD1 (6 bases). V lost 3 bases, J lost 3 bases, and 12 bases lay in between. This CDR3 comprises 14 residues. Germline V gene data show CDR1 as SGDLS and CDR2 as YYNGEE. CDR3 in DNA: TGTGCCAGCAGCGCGAGGACAGAAGACTATGGCTACACCTTC. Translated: CASSARTEDYGYTF.

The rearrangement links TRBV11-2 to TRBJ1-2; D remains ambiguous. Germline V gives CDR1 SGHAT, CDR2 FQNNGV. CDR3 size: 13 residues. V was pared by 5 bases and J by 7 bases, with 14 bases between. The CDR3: CASSAQDDGGYTF. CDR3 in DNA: TGTGCCAGCAGCGCCCAGGATGACGGTGGCTACACCTTC.

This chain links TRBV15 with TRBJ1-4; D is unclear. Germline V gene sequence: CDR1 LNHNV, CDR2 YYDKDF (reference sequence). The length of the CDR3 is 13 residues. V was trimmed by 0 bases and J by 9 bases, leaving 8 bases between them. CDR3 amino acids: CATSRDIGQKLFF. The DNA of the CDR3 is TGTGCCACCAGCAGAGATATAGGACAAAAACTGTTTTTT.

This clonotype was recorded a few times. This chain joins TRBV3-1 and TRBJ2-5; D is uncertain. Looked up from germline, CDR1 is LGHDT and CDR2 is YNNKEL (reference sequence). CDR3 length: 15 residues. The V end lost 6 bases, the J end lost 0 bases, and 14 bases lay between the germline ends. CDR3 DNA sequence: TGTGCCAGCAGTCCCGGGTCTTCGTACCAAGAGACCCAGTACTTC. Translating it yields CASSPGSSYQETQYF.

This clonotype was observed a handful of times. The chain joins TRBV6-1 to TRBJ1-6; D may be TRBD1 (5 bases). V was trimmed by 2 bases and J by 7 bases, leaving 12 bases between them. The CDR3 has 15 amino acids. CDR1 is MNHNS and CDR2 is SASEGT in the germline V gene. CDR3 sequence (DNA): TGTGCCAGCAGTGAACGGAGGGGCGGGAATTCACCCCTCCACTTT. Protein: CASSERRGGNSPLHF.

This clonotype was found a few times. The CDR3: CASSRPGQGANEQFF. Here the CDR3 DNA reads TGTGCCAGTAGCCGACCGGGACAGGGGGCGAATGAGCAGTTCTTC. This chain connects TRBV19 to TRBJ2-1, with TRBD1 matching 12 bases. The V segment lost 6 bases and the J segment 7 bases; nucleotides outside the gene matches: 7. CDR1 is LNHDA and CDR2 is SQIVND in the germline V gene (reference sequence). This CDR3 comprises 15 residues.

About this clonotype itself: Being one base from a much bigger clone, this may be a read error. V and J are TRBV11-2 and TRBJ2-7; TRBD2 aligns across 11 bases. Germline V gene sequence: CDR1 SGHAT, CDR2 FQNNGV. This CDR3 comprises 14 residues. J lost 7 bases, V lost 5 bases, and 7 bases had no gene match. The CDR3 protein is CASSGRLAGNEQYF. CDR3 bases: TGTGCCAGCAGCGGACGACTAGCGGGGAATGAGCAGTACTTC.

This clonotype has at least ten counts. CDR3 in DNA: TGTGCCAGCAGCCAGCTACTAGCGGGTAGCACAGATACGCAGTATTTT. Encoded protein: CASSQLLAGSTDTQYF. The chain carries TRBV4-2 and TRBJ2-3; 9 bases agree with TRBD2. The CDR3 runs 16 residues. The ends lost 3 bases at V and 0 bases at J; junction bases unmatched: 4. The germline V gene encodes CDR1 LGHNA and CDR2 YNFKEQ.

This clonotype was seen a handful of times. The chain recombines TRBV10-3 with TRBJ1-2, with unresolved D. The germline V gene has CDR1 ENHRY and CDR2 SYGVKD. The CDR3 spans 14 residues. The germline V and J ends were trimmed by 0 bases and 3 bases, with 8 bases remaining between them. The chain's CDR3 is CAISESGRHYGYTF. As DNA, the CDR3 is TGTGCCATCAGTGAGTCGGGCAGGCACTATGGCTACACCTTC.

The CDR3 nucleotides are TGCGCCAGCAGTGAGGAGGGGAGGGGGGATGGCTACACCTTC. As protein: CASSEEGRGDGYTF. The V and J genes are TRBV10-2 and TRBJ1-2, with D tentatively TRBD1 (6 bases). Germline V gives CDR1 WSHSY, CDR2 SAAADI. The CDR3 contains 14 residues. V shed 2 bases and J shed 6 bases, with 13 bases lying between them.

The CDR3 sequence is CATSDFNRAQETQYF. In DNA, the CDR3 is TGTGCCACCAGTGATTTTAACAGGGCCCAAGAGACCCAGTACTTC. The chain joins TRBV24-1 to TRBJ2-5, with D possibly matching TRBD1 (6 bases). V lost 1 base and J lost 1, with 9 bases in between. Germline V gene lookup returns CDR1 KGHDR and CDR2 SFDVKD. The CDR3 spans 15 residues.

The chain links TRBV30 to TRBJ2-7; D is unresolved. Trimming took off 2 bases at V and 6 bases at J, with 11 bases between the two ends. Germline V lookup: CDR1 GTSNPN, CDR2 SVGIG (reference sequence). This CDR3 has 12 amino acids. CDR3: CAWSTPTSEQYF. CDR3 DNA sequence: TGTGCCTGGAGTACCCCAACAAGCGAGCAGTACTTC.

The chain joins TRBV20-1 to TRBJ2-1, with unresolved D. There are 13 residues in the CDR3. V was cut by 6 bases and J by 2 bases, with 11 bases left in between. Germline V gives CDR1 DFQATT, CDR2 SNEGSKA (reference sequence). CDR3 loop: CSALGLTYNEQFF. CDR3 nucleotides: TGCAGTGCCCTGGGCCTAACCTACAATGAGCAGTTCTTC.

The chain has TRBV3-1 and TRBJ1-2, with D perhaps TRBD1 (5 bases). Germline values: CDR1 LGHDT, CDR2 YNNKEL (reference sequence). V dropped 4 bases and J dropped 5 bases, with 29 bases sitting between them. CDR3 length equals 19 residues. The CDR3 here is CASSPISLGRDGPKYGYTF. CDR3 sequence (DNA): TGTGCCAGCAGCCCTATCTCGCTGGGCAGGGATGGCCCCAAATATGGCTACACCTTC. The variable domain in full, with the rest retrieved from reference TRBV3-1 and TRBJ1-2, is DTAVSQTPKYLVTQMGNDKSIKCEQNLGHDTMYWYKQDSKKFLKIMFSYNNKELIINETVPNRFSPKSPDKAHLNLHINSLELGDSAVYFCASSPISLGRDGPKYGYTFGSGTRLTVV.

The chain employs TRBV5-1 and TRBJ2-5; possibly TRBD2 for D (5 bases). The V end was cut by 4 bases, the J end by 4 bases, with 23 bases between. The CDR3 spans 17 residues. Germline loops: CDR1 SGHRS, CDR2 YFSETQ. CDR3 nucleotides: TGCGCCAGCAGCCCAACTCGAGGGATTTATATGGGAGAGACCCAGTACTTC. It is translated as CASSPTRGIYMGETQYF.

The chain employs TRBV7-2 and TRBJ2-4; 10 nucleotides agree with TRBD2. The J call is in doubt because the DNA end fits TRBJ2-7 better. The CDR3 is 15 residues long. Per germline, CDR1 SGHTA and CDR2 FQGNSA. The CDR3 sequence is CASSQLVAGGNEQYF. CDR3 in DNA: TGTGCCAGCAGCCAATTGGTAGCGGGAGGTAACGAGCAGTACTTC.

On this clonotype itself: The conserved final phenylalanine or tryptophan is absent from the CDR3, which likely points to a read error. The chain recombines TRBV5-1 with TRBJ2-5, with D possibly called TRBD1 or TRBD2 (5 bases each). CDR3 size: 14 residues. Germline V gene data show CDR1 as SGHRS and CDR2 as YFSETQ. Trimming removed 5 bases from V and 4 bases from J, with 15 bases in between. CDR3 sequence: CASRDRGRGETQYL. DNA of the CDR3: TGCGCCAGCAGGGACCGGGGCCGCGGAGAGACCCAGTACTTA.

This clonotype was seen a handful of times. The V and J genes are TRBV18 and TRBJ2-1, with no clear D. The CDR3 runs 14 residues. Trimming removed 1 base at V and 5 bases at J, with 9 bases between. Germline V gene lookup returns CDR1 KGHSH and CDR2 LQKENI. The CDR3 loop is CASSPQAQNNEQFF. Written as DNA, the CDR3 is TGTGCCAGCTCACCACAAGCCCAAAACAATGAGCAGTTCTTC.

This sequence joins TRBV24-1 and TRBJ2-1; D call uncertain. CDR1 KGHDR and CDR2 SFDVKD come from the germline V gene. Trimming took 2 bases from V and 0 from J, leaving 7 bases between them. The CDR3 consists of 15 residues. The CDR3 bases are TGTGCCACCAGTGATTATTCCGACTCCTACAATGAGCAGTTCTTC. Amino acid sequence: CATSDYSDSYNEQFF.

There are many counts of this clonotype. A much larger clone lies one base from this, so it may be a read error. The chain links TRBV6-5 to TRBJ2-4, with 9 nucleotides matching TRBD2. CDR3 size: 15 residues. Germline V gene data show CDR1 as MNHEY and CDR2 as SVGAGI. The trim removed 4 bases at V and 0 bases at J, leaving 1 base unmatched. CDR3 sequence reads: CASSSLAGAKNIQYF. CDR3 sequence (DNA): TGTGCCAGCAGTTCACTAGCGGGAGCCAAAAACATTCAGTACTTC.

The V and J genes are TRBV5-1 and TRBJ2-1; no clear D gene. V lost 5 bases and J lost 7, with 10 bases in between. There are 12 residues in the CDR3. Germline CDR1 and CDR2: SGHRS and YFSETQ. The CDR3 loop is CASSTLSNEQFF. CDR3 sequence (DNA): TGCGCCAGCAGTACCCTGAGTAATGAGCAGTTCTTC.